This TCR beta chain originates from a study of T cell repertoires in cytomegalovirus infection. On this clonotype itself: What it recognizes is unknown.

TCRdb used MiXCR to reprocess the reads, holding one entry per CDR3 protein. The sample consists of about 920,000 distinct CDR3 sequences, roughly 31% of them appearing once. The CDR3 runs to 14 residues. Germline CDR1 and CDR2: SGHDN and FVKESK. V lost 1 base to trimming and J lost 7 bases; unmatched junction nucleotides: 4. The sequence came from a human donor in good health (CMV status not recorded). Some clones in this sample may be carry-over from other donors' samples. The gene calls are TRBV14 and TRBJ1-2; 9 bases map to TRBD1. The sequenced sample was cultured CD8+ T cells from PBMCs, obtained from culture after CMV antigen stimulation. The CDR3 spells CASSQGGTGFGYTF. CDR3 bases: TGTGCCAGCAGCCAAGGAGGGACAGGGTTTGGCTACACCTTC.